This entry lists 23 T cell receptor beta chains sequenced from one sample in a study of blood T cells in healthy people across ages. Primers used in a second PCR of about 6 to 11 cycles were a sample-barcoded 5' primer and a J-beta primer mix. Using its own MiXCR run on the 5' RACE reads, TCRdb lists one record per CDR3 protein. The sample yields 1,100,000 or so distinct CDR3 sequences, 40% to 45% seen once. Sequencing used blood. These receptors originate from a woman aged 55-70 years in good health.

This rearrangement joins TRBV18 to TRBJ2-1; 9 bases line up with TRBD2. Germline V gives CDR1 KGHSH, CDR2 LQKENI. Trimming at V came to 6 bases and at J to 0 bases, leaving 15 bases not matched to a gene. This CDR3 contains 19 residues. CDR3 region: CASSPKPAGGANSYNEQFF. The CDR3 DNA reads TGTGCCAGCTCCCCGAAACCAGCGGGAGGCGCGAACTCCTACAATGAGCAGTTCTTC.

This chain uses TRBV27 with TRBJ2-7, with D unresolved. Germline loops: CDR1 MNHEY, CDR2 SMNVEV (reference sequence). V lost 7 bases and J lost 1, with 17 bases in between. The CDR3 consists of 15 residues. The chain's CDR3 is CASTPRAGASYEQYF. The CDR3 DNA is TGTGCCAGCACCCCTCGTGCAGGCGCTTCCTACGAGCAGTACTTC.

This clonotype was detected a few times. The chain links TRBV18 to TRBJ1-6; no definite D call. The germline gives CDR1 KGHSH, CDR2 LQKENI. Trimming removed 1 base at V and 5 bases at J, with 9 bases between. The CDR3 sequence is 15 residues long. The CDR3 loop reads CASSPQGLHNSPLHF. The CDR3, as DNA: TGTGCCAGCTCACCACAGGGTCTGCATAATTCACCCCTCCACTTT.

The rearrangement joins TRBV2 to TRBJ1-1; maybe TRBD1 (6 bases). CDR1 SNHLY and CDR2 FYNNEI come from the germline V gene. V was trimmed by 0 bases and J by 11 bases, leaving 10 bases between them. The CDR3 spans 12 residues. The CDR3 region is CASSEAGTLAFF. The DNA of the CDR3 is TGTGCCAGCAGTGAAGCGGGGACATTGGCTTTCTTT.

J is TRBJ2-4 and V is TRBV6-1; the match to TRBD1 covers 10 bases. The end of the DNA aligns better with TRBJ2-7, so the J call may be wrong. The CDR3 extends over 15 amino acids. CDR1 and CDR2 from the germline V gene are MNHNS and SASEGT. The CDR3 coding sequence is TGTGCCAGCAGTGAATGGACAGGGGGAGTCTACGAGCAGTACTTC. Translation: CASSEWTGGVYEQYF.

This clonotype occurred many times. The rearrangement links TRBV27 to TRBJ2-1, with 10 bases that match TRBD2. V shed 3 bases, J shed 7 bases, and the junction held 6 bases outside the gene matches. CDR3 length: 15 amino acids. Germline V gives CDR1 MNHEY, CDR2 SMNVEV (reference sequence). Here the CDR3 reads CASSLLAGVGNEQFF. CDR3 DNA: TGTGCCAGCAGTTTGCTAGCGGGAGTCGGGAATGAGCAGTTCTTC.

This rearrangement joins TRBV29-1 to TRBJ1-1; TRBD1 agrees at 7 bases. V shed 7 bases and J 1 base; nucleotides not matched to a gene: 6. The CDR3 has 13 residues. The germline V gene encodes CDR1 SQVTM and CDR2 ANQGSEA. CDR3 in DNA: TGCAGCGCCGGGACAGACTGGAACACTGAAGCTTTCTTT. This sequence encodes CSAGTDWNTEAFF.

The chain has TRBV20-1 and TRBJ1-2; D gene unclear. Germline V lookup: CDR1 DFQATT, CDR2 SNEGSKA (reference sequence). CDR3 length equals 13 residues. Deletions cut 2 bases from V and 0 bases from J, with 7 bases between. The CDR3 reads CSARRGTNYGYTF. The CDR3 nucleotides read TGCAGTGCTAGACGGGGAACTAACTATGGCTACACCTTC.

This chain joins TRBV3-1 and TRBJ2-2; a possible D gene is TRBD1 (5 bases). The CDR3 has 16 amino acids. Germline CDR1 and CDR2: LGHDT and YNNKEL (reference sequence). Trimming removed 3 bases at V and 3 bases at J, with 14 bases between. DNA of the CDR3: TGTGCCAGCAGCCACCCGCTAGGGGCGGACACCGGGGAGCTGTTTTTT. Its protein product is CASSHPLGADTGELFF.

The sample holds a few counts of this clonotype. This chain uses TRBV11-3 with TRBJ2-3; D ambiguous. The V gene lost 0 bases and the J gene lost 3 bases, with 16 bases spanning the gap. CDR1 is SGHNT, CDR2 YENEEA, per germline. The CDR3 is 17 amino acids. CDR3 region: CASSLDRVGLSTDTQYF. DNA of the CDR3: TGTGCCAGCAGCTTAGATCGGGTTGGCTTGAGTACAGATACGCAGTATTTT.

The rearrangement uses TRBV10-3 and TRBJ2-7, with TRBD1 matching 7 bases. There are 15 residues in the CDR3. CDR1 and CDR2 from the germline V gene are ENHRY and SYGVKD. V shed 6 bases, J shed 1 base, and the junction held 9 bases outside the gene matches. The CDR3 DNA reads TGTGCCATCAGCCCGGACAGGTGGGGGTCCTACGAGCAGTACTTC. Encoded protein: CAISPDRWGSYEQYF.

This clonotype has more than one count but fewer than ten. The chain is built from TRBV5-1 and TRBJ2-4; 9 bases match TRBD2. The V gene end was trimmed by 4 bases and the J gene end by 8 bases; junction bases not matched to a gene: 7. Germline V gene sequence: CDR1 SGHRS, CDR2 YFSETQ. This CDR3 has 14 residues. CDR3 coding DNA: TGCGCCAGCAGCCCTGGGGGACTAGCTGACATTCAGTACTTC. Its translation: CASSPGGLADIQYF.

This clonotype has a single count. A read error may be the cause here, since a much bigger clone is one base away. This chain joins TRBV27 and TRBJ2-5; D is possibly TRBD1 (6 bases). The CDR3 covers 11 residues. V was trimmed by 11 bases and J by 4 bases, leaving 11 bases between them. CDR1 MNHEY and CDR2 SMNVEV come from the germline V gene (reference sequence). The chain's CDR3 is CAGVGGETQYF. CDR3 DNA sequence: TGTGCCGGCGTAGGGGGAGAGACCCAGTACTTC.

Notes on this clonotype: The junction departs from the called germline gene at one end, perhaps through a read error. The V call is TRBV7-9, the J call TRBJ2-3; 9 bases match TRBD1. CDR1 is SEHNR and CDR2 is FQNEAQ in the germline V gene (reference sequence). The CDR3 runs 15 residues. CDR3 residues: CASSPGQGSTETQYF. In nucleotides, the CDR3 is TGTGCCAGCAGCCCTGGACAGGGGTCCACAGAGACGCAGTATTTT.

The CDR3 sequence: CASSLSGRNYEQYF. The CDR3, as DNA: TGTGCCAGCAGCTTAAGTGGCAGAAACTACGAGCAGTACTTC. This chain links TRBV7-9 with TRBJ2-7; D not certain. The CDR3 runs 14 residues. The V end lost 2 bases, the J end lost 3 bases, and 11 bases lay between the germline ends. Per the germline V gene, CDR1 is SEHNR and CDR2 is FQNEAQ (reference sequence).

Here the CDR3 reads CASSSTTGTTLRKLFF. The CDR3, as DNA: TGTGCCAGCAGCAGTACCACCGGGACAACTCTGCGGAAACTGTTTTTT. The genes are TRBV12-3 or TRBV12-4 and TRBJ1-4; D is perhaps TRBD1 (6 bases). V gave up 6 bases and J gave up 11 bases, with 25 bases separating them. The CDR3 length is 16 residues.

V gene TRBV30 combines with J gene TRBJ2-1; TRBD2 might be the D (6 bases). V lost 2 bases to trimming and J lost 8 bases, with 25 bases between them. The CDR3 consists of 17 residues. In germline, CDR1 is GTSNPN, CDR2 SVGIG (reference sequence). For the CDR3, the DNA is TGTGCCTGGAGTTCCCCCGGGAGTAACGTACCCGGGGATGAGCAGTTCTTC. The encoded protein is CAWSSPGSNVPGDEQFF.

The chain carries TRBV20-1 and TRBJ2-1, with 12 nucleotides matching TRBD2. After removal of 0 bases from V and 9 bases from J, the junction contained 3 bases not matched to a gene. CDR1 is DFQATT and CDR2 is SNEGSKA in the germline V gene (reference sequence). This CDR3 contains 14 residues. The CDR3 here is CSARDPTSGSEQFF. The CDR3 region has the DNA TGCAGTGCTAGAGATCCGACTAGCGGGAGTGAGCAGTTCTTC.

The rearrangement joins TRBV29-1 to TRBJ2-7, with D perhaps assigned TRBD1 or TRBD2 (5 bases each). Germline V CDR1 and CDR2: SQVTM, ANQGSEA. There are 11 residues in the CDR3. CDR3 amino acids: CSGGRGVEQYF. The CDR3 nucleotides read TGCAGTGGGGGTCGGGGTGTCGAGCAGTACTTC.

This clonotype has more than one count but fewer than ten. The V and J genes are TRBV27 and TRBJ2-7, with a possible D match to TRBD1 (5 bases). Trimming left V 7 bases short and J 1 base short, with 14 bases between. Germline assignment: CDR1 MNHEY and CDR2 SMNVEV (reference sequence). The CDR3 sequence is 14 residues long. In DNA form, the CDR3 reads TGTGCCAGCAATCCAGGGTTACATTCCTACGAGCAGTACTTC. Translating it yields CASNPGLHSYEQYF.

This clonotype was detected only a few times. The CDR3 DNA reads TGTGCCAGCGGGACTAGCGGGGGAGAAGAGCAGTTCTTC. Amino acid sequence: CASGTSGGEEQFF. The J gene is TRBJ2-1, the V gene TRBV15; TRBD2 matches 14 bases. The CDR3 consists of 13 residues. The germline V gene encodes CDR1 LNHNV and CDR2 YYDKDF (reference sequence). J lost 10 bases, V lost 10 bases, and 6 bases had no gene match.

This clonotype was seen more than once but under ten times. The chain couples TRBV7-6 to TRBJ1-5; TRBD1 is a possible D gene (5 bases). The ends were cut back, 3 bases at V and 4 bases at J, with 7 bases in the middle. CDR1 is SGHVS, CDR2 FNYEAQ, per germline. There are 13 residues in the CDR3. The CDR3 nucleotides are TGTGCCAGCAGCTTGACAGAGAATCAGCCCCAGCATTTT. Translated, it gives CASSLTENQPQHF.

To note about this clonotype: This clone may be a read error of a much larger clone one base away. The chain joins TRBV29-1 to TRBJ2-1; perhaps TRBD1 as D (5 bases). Germline loops: CDR1 SQVTM, CDR2 ANQGSEA. This CDR3 is built from 13 residues. V lost 2 bases, J lost 13 bases, and 18 bases lay in between. The CDR3 here is CSVEISGLETQFF. The DNA of the CDR3 is TGCAGCGTTGAAATATCAGGGTTAGAGACCCAGTTCTTC.